These T cell receptor beta chains were read from a single sample in a study of blood T cells in healthy people across ages. TCRdb re-analysed the 5' RACE reads in MiXCR, keeping a single row per CDR3 protein. The repertoire holds around 800,000 distinct CDR3 sequences, with 35% to 50% as singletons. Sample: blood. The receptors were sampled from a man at least 80 years old in good health. CDR3s include the opening cysteine and the closing phenylalanine or tryptophan.

v_gene	len	j_gene	CDR3aa
TRBV7-8	14	TRBJ1-6	CASSSKVGNSPLHF
TRBV4-2	14	TRBJ2-7	CASSQDMDRSEQYF
TRBV5-1	15	TRBJ1-1	CASSLNSKMNTEAFF
TRBV7-2	15	TRBJ2-7	CASSGSTGGGYEQYF
TRBV24-1	12	TRBJ2-3	CATQAGDSRQYF
TRBV7-2	17	TRBJ2-5	CASSPVDLGFINNEQYF
TRBV28	16	.	CASRTPNRVAYNEQYF
TRBV15	15	.	CATSRLAGGPETQYF
TRBV28	16	TRBJ2-7	CAGGSDGGPSSYEQYF
TRBV25-1	16	TRBJ2-5	CASTGSRVGRQETQYF
TRBV21-1	12	TRBJ1-5	CASSGSNQPQHF
TRBV29-1	14	TRBJ2-3	CSVRQGSSTDTQYF
TRBV29-1	11	TRBJ2-1	CSVLVAHEQFF
TRBV4-3	15	TRBJ2-7	CASSQGADRPYEQYF